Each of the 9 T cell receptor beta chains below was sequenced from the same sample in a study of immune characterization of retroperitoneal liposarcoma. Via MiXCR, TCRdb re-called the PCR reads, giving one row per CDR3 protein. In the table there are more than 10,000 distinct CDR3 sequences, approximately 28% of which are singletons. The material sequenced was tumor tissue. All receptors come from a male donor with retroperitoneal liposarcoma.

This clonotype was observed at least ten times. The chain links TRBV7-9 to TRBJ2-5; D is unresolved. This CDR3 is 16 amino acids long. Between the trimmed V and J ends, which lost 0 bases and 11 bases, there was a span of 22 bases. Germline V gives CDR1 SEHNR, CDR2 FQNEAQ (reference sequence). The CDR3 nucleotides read TGTGCCAGCAGCTTAGCCCATCGACCCGAGAGGAATGAGCAGTACTTC. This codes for CASSLAHRPERNEQYF.

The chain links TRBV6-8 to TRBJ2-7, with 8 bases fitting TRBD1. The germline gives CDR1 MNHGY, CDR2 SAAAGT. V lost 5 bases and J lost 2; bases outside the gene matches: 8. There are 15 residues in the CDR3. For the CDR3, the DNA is TGTGCCAGCAGTCTGACCCGACAGGGGCCCTACGAGCAGTACTTC. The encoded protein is CASSLTRQGPYEQYF.

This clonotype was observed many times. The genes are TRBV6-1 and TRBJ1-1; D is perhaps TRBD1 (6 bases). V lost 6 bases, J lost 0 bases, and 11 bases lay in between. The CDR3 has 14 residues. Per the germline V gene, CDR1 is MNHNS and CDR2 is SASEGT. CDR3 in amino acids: CASRPGTLNTEAFF. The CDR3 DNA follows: TGTGCCAGCAGACCTGGGACATTGAACACTGAAGCTTTCTTT.

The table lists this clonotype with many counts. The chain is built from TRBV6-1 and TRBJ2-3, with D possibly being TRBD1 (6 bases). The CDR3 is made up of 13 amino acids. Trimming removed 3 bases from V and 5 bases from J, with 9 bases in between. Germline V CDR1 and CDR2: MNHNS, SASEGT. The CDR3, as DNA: TGTGCCAGCAGTGATAGGGGGAAAGATACGCAGTATTTT. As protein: CASSDRGKDTQYF.

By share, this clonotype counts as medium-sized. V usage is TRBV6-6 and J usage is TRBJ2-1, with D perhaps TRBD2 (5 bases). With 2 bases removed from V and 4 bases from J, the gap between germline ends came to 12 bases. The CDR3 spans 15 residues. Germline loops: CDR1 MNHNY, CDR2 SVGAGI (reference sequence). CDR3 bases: TGTGCCAGCAGTTACGAAGGGAGAGGGTACAATGAGCAGTTCTTC. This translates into CASSYEGRGYNEQFF.

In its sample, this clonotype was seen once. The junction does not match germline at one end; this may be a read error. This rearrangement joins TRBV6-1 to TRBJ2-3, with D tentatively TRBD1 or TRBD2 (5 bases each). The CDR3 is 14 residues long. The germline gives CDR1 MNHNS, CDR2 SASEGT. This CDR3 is CVSSRDPDQETQYF. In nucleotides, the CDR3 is TGTGTCAGCAGTCGGGACCCTGACCAAGAGACCCAGTATTTT.

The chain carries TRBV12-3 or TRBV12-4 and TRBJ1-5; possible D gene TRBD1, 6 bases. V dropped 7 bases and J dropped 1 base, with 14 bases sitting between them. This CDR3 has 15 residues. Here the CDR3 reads CASTEQGWSNQPQHF. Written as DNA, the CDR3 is TGTGCCAGCACTGAACAGGGTTGGAGCAATCAGCCCCAGCATTTT.

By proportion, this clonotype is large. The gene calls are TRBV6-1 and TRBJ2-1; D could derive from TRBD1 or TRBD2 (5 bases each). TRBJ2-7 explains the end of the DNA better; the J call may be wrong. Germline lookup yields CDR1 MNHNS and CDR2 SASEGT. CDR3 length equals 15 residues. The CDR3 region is CASSEGDPSSYEQYF. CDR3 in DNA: TGTGCCAGCAGTGAAGGGGACCCAAGCTCCTACGAGCAGTACTTC.

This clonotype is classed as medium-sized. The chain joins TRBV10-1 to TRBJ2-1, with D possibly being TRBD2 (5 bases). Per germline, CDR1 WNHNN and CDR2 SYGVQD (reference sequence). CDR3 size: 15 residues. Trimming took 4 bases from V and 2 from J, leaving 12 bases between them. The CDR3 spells CASSASEGPYNEQFF. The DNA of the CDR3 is TGCGCCAGCAGTGCCTCAGAGGGCCCCTACAATGAGCAGTTCTTC.